The source of this T cell receptor beta chain is a study of T-cell reconstitution after alpha-beta-depleted transplantation in children. The CDR3 sequence is 11 residues long. Germline loops: CDR1 SGHRS, CDR2 YFSETQ. Trimming removed 3 bases at V and 10 bases at J, with 7 bases between. Using unique molecular identifiers, the investigators prepared the TCRbeta library. From the PCR reads, TCRdb called clonotypes with MiXCR, one entry per CDR3 protein. Of around 450,000 distinct CDR3 sequences detected, approximately 42% appear once; the ten largest clones hold approximately 25%. This clonotype was picked up one time. A much larger clone lies one base from this, so it may be a read error.

This receptor was obtained from a girl aged 2 to 10 with aplastic anemia, due to receive a stem cell transplant. The V and J genes are TRBV5-1 and TRBJ2-2; D unresolved. The sequenced sample was PBMCs, obtained before TCRalphabeta/CD19-depleted stem cell transplant. This CDR3 reads CASSYGVELFF. CDR3 nucleotide sequence: TGCGCCAGCAGCTACGGTGTGGAGCTGTTTTTT.